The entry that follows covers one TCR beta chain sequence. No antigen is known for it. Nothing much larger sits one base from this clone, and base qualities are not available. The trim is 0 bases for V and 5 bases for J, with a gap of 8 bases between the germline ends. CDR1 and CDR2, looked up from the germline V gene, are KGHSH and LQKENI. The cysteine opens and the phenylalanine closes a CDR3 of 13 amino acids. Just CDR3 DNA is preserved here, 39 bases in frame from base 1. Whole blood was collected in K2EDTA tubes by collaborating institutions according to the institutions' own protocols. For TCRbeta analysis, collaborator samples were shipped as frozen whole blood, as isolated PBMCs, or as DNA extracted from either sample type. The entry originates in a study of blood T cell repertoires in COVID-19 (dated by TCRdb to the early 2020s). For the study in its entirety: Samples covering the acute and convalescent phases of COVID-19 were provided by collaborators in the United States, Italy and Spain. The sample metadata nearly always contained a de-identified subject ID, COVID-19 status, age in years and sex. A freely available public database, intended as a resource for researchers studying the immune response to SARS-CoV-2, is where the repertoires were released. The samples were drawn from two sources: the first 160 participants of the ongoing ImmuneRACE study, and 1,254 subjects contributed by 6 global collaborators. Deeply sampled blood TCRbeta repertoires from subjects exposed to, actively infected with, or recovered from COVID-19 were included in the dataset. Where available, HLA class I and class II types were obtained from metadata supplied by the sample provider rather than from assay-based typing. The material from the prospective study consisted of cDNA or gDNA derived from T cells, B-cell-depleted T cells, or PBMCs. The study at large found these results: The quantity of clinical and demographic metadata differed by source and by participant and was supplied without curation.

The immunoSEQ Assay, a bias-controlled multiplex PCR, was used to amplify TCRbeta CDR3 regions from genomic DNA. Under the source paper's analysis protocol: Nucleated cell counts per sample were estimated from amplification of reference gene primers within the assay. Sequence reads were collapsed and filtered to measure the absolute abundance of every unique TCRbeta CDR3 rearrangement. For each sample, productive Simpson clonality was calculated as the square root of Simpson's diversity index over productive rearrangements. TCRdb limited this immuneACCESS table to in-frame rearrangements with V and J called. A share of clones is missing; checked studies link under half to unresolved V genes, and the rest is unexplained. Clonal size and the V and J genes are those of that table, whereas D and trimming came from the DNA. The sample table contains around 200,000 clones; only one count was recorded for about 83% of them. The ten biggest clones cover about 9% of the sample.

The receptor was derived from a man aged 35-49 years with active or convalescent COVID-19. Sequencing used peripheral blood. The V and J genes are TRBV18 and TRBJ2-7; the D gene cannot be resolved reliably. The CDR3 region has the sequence CASSPPSRDEQYF. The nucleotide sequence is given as TGTGCCAGCTCACCACCCTCTCGAGACGAGCAGTACTTC.